This T cell receptor (beta chain) came from a study of blood T cell repertoires in COVID-19. TCRdb keeps only in-frame clones here, not all; method: immunoSEQ multiplex PCR. The sample records tens of thousands of clones, more than 75% being singletons. V shed 5 bases, J shed 2 bases, and the junction held 4 bases outside the gene matches. The CDR3 is made up of 14 amino acids. Germline CDR1 is SQVTM and CDR2 is ANQGSEA. The sequenced material came from peripheral blood. The chain couples TRBV29-1 to TRBJ2-7, with 12 bases aligning to TRBD2. The sequence was collected from a man between 60 and 75 years old with COVID-19, enrolled during active disease. The DNA for the CDR3 is TGCAGCGTTTCGGGACTAGCGGGTACCTACGAGCAGTACTTC. As protein: CSVSGLAGTYEQYF.